This T cell receptor (beta chain) was documented in a study of vaccination effects on CD4 cells after COVID-19. This clone was found a few times. The target antigen is unknown. After roughly eleven days in culture, the CD4+ T cells were isolated. This CDR3 is built from 12 residues. Germline assignment: CDR1 SNHLY and CDR2 FYNNEI. With 4 bases removed from V and 7 bases from J, the gap between germline ends came to 11 bases. Sequenced by immunoSEQ multiplex PCR; TCRdb stores in-frame clones only, minus some. The table includes approximately 47,000 clones, approximately 80% detected once. The V gene is TRBV2, the J gene TRBJ2-7; D unclear. The clonotype was recovered from a human donor who had a prior SARS-CoV-2 infection. Sequenced here: CD4+ T cells from PBMCs cultured without peptide, sampled before COVID-19 vaccination. The CDR3 sequence: CASSVEVWEQYF. CDR3 nucleotide sequence: TGTGCCAGCAGTGTAGAGGTTTGGGAGCAGTACTTC.